These 13 T cell receptor beta chains came from one sample sequenced in a study of B cell selection in AIRE deficiency. Conventional CD4 T cells were sorted as CD4+CD127+ cells. The method was immunoSEQ multiplex PCR; TCRdb's version includes in-frame clones alone and lacks a portion of them. The sample holds tens of thousands of clones, 95% to 98% seen once. Material for sequencing was conventional CD4+ T cells sorted from PBMCs. The receptors were gathered from a human donor with AIRE deficiency.

Worth noting for this clone: The DNA is omitted, as the CDR3 cannot be located on it reliably, and the CDR3 follows TCRdb's listing. V is TRBV28 and J is TRBJ2-7; the D segment call TRBD1 is taken from the table without a DNA check. CDR1 is MDHEN and CDR2 is SYDVKM in the germline V gene. The CDR3 spans 12 residues, counting both ends. The CDR3 is CASSSSGQGRYF.

The genes are TRBV6-5 and TRBJ2-3, with D possibly being TRBD2 (5 bases). Germline V gene lookup returns CDR1 MNHEY and CDR2 SVGAGI. The CDR3 loop spans 14 amino acids. V dropped 5 bases and J dropped 3 bases, with 12 bases sitting between them. The CDR3: CASSAGLATDTQYF. DNA of the CDR3: TGTGCCAGCAGTGCGGGCCTTGCTACAGATACGCAGTATTTT.

The rearrangement joins TRBV7-9 to TRBJ2-7; 7 nucleotides match TRBD1. There are 13 residues in the CDR3. CDR1 is SEHNR, CDR2 FQNEAQ, per germline (reference sequence). The V and J ends lost 6 bases and 3 bases, in that order; junction bases with no gene match: 5. The CDR3 DNA reads TGTGCCAGCAGACAGGGGACAGTCTACGAGCAGTACTTC. This translates into CASRQGTVYEQYF.

This clone was picked up one time. The J gene is TRBJ1-3, the V gene TRBV28; 9 bases are shared with TRBD1. The germline V gene has CDR1 MDHEN and CDR2 SYDVKM. Trimming at V came to 5 bases and at J to 6 bases, leaving 8 bases not matched to a gene. There are 15 residues in the CDR3. The DNA for the CDR3 is TGTGCCAGCAGTCCCCGGGACAGGGACGTAAACACCATATATTTT. This encodes CASSPRDRDVNTIYF.

The V gene is TRBV10-3, the J gene TRBJ2-2; 8 nucleotides align to TRBD1. The CDR3 has 15 residues. Germline CDR1 reads ENHRY; CDR2 reads SYGVKD. J gave up 4 bases and V 5 bases, and 6 bases lay outside the gene matches. CDR3 sequence: CAISPRGQVTGELFF. The CDR3 bases are TGTGCCATCAGTCCCAGGGGGCAGGTCACCGGGGAGCTGTTTTTT.

This chain uses TRBV28 with TRBJ2-1; perhaps TRBD2 as D (6 bases). Germline values: CDR1 MDHEN, CDR2 SYDVKM. This CDR3 is 14 amino acids long. V lost 4 bases to trimming and J lost 10 bases, with 17 bases between them. The CDR3 nucleotides read TGTGCCAGCAGTTCCCCTGGTTGGGGGAGGGAGCAGTTCTTC. Its protein is CASSSPGWGREQFF.

This clone came up once. The chain uses TRBV5-1 and TRBJ1-2; weak D call: TRBD1 (5 bases). This CDR3 has 14 amino acids. Trimming took off 2 bases at V and 4 bases at J, with 12 bases between the two ends. From germline, CDR1 is SGHRS and CDR2 YFSETQ. The CDR3 DNA follows: TGCGCCAGCAGCTTAGGGGACGGTGGCTATGGCTACACCTTC. Its translation: CASSLGDGGYGYTF.

V gene TRBV10-1 combines with J gene TRBJ2-1; no clear D. V lost 2 bases, J lost 9 bases, and 11 bases lay in between. CDR1 is WNHNN and CDR2 is SYGVQD in the germline V gene (reference sequence). The CDR3 consists of 13 residues. In DNA, the CDR3 is TGCGCCAGCAGTGAGAGCGTGGTGGGTGAGCAGTTCTTC. Its protein product is CASSESVVGEQFF.

J is TRBJ2-2 and V is TRBV4-3, with D possibly matching TRBD2 (6 bases). The V end lost 0 bases, the J end lost 1 base, and 15 bases lay between the germline ends. This CDR3 has 18 amino acids. Germline-derived CDR1 and CDR2 are LGHNA and YSLEER. This CDR3 reads CASSQDRSAGRNTGELFF. The CDR3 DNA reads TGCGCCAGCAGCCAAGATCGGTCGGCGGGAAGGAACACCGGGGAGCTGTTTTTT.

V usage is TRBV5-1 and J usage is TRBJ2-3; the match to TRBD2 covers 13 bases. The ends lost 4 bases at V and 5 bases at J; junction bases unmatched: 4. The CDR3 totals 15 residues. CDR1 is SGHRS and CDR2 is YFSETQ in the germline V gene. CDR3 sequence reads: CASSEGLAGRDTQYF. The CDR3, as DNA: TGCGCCAGCAGCGAGGGACTAGCGGGAAGAGATACGCAGTATTTT. Using reference TRBV5-1 and TRBJ2-3 for the parts outside the CDR3, the full variable domain is KAGVTQTPRYLIKTRGQQVTLSCSPISGHRSVSWYQQTPGQGLQFLFEYFSETQRNKGNFPGRFSGRQFSNSRSEMNVSTLELGDSALYLCASSEGLAGRDTQYFGPGTRLTVL.

The rearrangement links TRBV6-5 to TRBJ2-2, with D possibly TRBD2 on 5 matching bases. CDR1 MNHEY and CDR2 SVGAGI come from the germline V gene. With 3 bases removed from V and 3 bases from J, the gap between germline ends came to 11 bases. This CDR3 has 15 amino acids. The CDR3: CASSYTLRDTGELFF. The CDR3 coding sequence is TGTGCCAGCAGTTATACCTTGAGGGACACCGGGGAGCTGTTTTTT.

The rearrangement links TRBV6-5 to TRBJ2-1; TRBD2 is a possible D gene (5 bases). Germline V gene lookup returns CDR1 MNHEY and CDR2 SVGAGI. V shed 2 bases and J shed 2 bases, with 10 bases lying between them. CDR3 size: 15 residues. CDR3 region: CASSYQTTTYNEQFF. In DNA, the CDR3 is TGTGCCAGCAGTTACCAGACTACTACCTACAATGAGCAGTTCTTC.

The chain has TRBV19 and TRBJ1-1, with TRBD1 identical over 7 bases. V dropped 4 bases and J dropped 8; count of bases not matched to a gene: 10. CDR3 size: 14 residues. Per germline, CDR1 LNHDA and CDR2 SQIVND (reference sequence). This CDR3 is CASSTQPQGTEAFF. CDR3 nucleotides: TGTGCCAGTAGTACCCAACCACAGGGGACGGAAGCTTTCTTT.